The 27 T cell receptor beta chains listed next were all sequenced from one sample in a study of cytomegalovirus exposure and HLA in healthy donors. The study ran its PCR with 60 Vbeta and 13 Jbeta primers. Measured with immunoSEQ multiplex PCR; TCRdb has only the in-frame clones, and not every one. This table holds around 130,000 clones, around 82% found once. What was sequenced was PBMCs. The receptors here all came from a male donor in good health and CMV-seropositive.

This clone was observed a handful of times. The gene calls are TRBV14 and TRBJ2-1, with TRBD2 as a possible D gene (6 bases). V was shortened by 4 bases and J by 3 bases, with 16 bases between the two germline ends. Germline V gives CDR1 SGHDN, CDR2 FVKESK. This CDR3 comprises 16 residues. CDR3 coding DNA: TGTGCCAGCAGCCGAACGTTACTAGCCGTCTACAATGAGCAGTTCTTC. Translated, it gives CASSRTLLAVYNEQFF.

The V call is TRBV5-4, the J call TRBJ2-5; TRBD2 might be the D (6 bases). There are 13 residues in the CDR3. Germline V lookup: CDR1 SGHNT, CDR2 YYREEE (reference sequence). V lost 3 bases and J 4 bases, leaving 10 bases between the germline ends. The CDR3 nucleotides are TGTGCCAGCAGCTCGCCCGGGGGAGAGACCCAGTACTTC. Translation gives CASSSPGGETQYF.

The chain is built from TRBV5-8 and TRBJ1-4; 11 nucleotides line up with TRBD1. The junction had 7 bases not matched to a gene; V was cut back by 4 bases and J by 8 bases. The CDR3 sequence is 15 residues long. Germline CDR1 reads SGHTS; CDR2 reads YDEGEE. The CDR3 region is CASSRGQGEGEKLFF. CDR3 DNA: TGTGCCAGCAGCAGGGGACAGGGGGAAGGGGAAAAACTGTTTTTT.

This clone has just one count. The rearrangement links TRBV19 to TRBJ1-1; D gene uncertain. V shed 5 bases and J shed 4 bases, with 17 bases lying between them. CDR1 and CDR2 (germline): LNHDA, SQIVND (reference sequence). There are 15 residues in the CDR3. The CDR3 region is CASSPGGRTITEAFF. The CDR3 nucleotides read TGTGCCAGTAGTCCTGGAGGGAGAACGATCACTGAAGCTTTCTTT.

For this clone: At one boundary the junction diverges from the germline segment, which might be a read error. The chain recombines TRBV7-9 with TRBJ2-5; 11 positions match TRBD2. Germline V gene data show CDR1 as SEHNR and CDR2 as FQNEAQ (reference sequence). The CDR3 extends over 15 amino acids. The CDR3 region has the DNA TGTTCCAGCAGCCCGACTAGCGGGAATCGAGAGACCCAGTACTTC. Protein sequence: CSSSPTSGNRETQYF.

The chain links TRBV2 to TRBJ2-5; 7 bases are shared with TRBD2. The J segment lost 5 bases and the V segment lost 0 bases, leaving 3 bases of the junction unmatched. This CDR3 has 14 amino acids. Germline values: CDR1 SNHLY, CDR2 FYNNEI. The CDR3 sequence is CASSEAQGGETQYF. DNA for the CDR3: TGTGCCAGCAGTGAAGCTCAGGGAGGGGAGACCCAGTACTTC.

V usage is TRBV28 and J usage is TRBJ2-2, with TRBD2 matching over 12 bases. Trimming took 6 bases from V and 7 from J; bases not matched to a gene: 6. Germline V CDR1 and CDR2: MDHEN, SYDVKM. This CDR3 contains 15 residues. CDR3 sequence: CASRRLAGVGGELFF. The CDR3 nucleotides read TGTGCCAGCAGAAGACTAGCGGGAGTGGGCGGGGAGCTGTTTTTT.

This chain joins TRBV9 and TRBJ2-3, with TRBD2 as a possible D gene (6 bases). The CDR3 length is 13 residues. The V end lost 7 bases, the J end lost 1 base, and 10 bases lay between the germline ends. Germline V lookup: CDR1 SGDLS, CDR2 YYNGEE. This CDR3 is CASGGLGTDTQYF. As DNA, the CDR3 is TGTGCCAGCGGGGGACTTGGCACAGATACGCAGTATTTT.

This chain joins TRBV7-9 and TRBJ1-2, with 7 bases fitting TRBD1. The CDR3 consists of 14 residues. V gave up 5 bases and J gave up 5 bases; unmatched junction bases: 8. CDR1 and CDR2 (germline): SEHNR, FQNEAQ (reference sequence). The CDR3 region has the DNA TGTGCCAGCAGCCCCGGGACAGCGTCTTATGGCTACACCTTC. Protein sequence: CASSPGTASYGYTF.

The rearrangement joins TRBV27 to TRBJ1-4, with 7 positions matching TRBD1. J gave up 11 bases and V 0 bases, and 6 bases lay outside the gene matches. The CDR3 sequence is 14 residues long. Per the germline V gene, CDR1 is MNHEY and CDR2 is SMNVEV (reference sequence). The CDR3 sequence: CASSLSTGARKLFF. Here the CDR3 DNA reads TGTGCCAGCAGTTTATCTACAGGGGCCCGCAAACTGTTTTTT.

Turning to this clone: The junction does not match germline at one end; this may be a read error. The CDR3 spells CASSLTQGLSVNF. CDR3 sequence (DNA): TGTGCCAGCAGTTTAACGCAGGGACTCTCGGTGAACTTC. The chain is built from TRBV27 and TRBJ2-7, with a tentative D call TRBD2 (6 bases). CDR1 is MNHEY and CDR2 is SMNVEV in the germline V gene (reference sequence). This CDR3 region has 13 residues.

The chain uses TRBV6-1 and TRBJ1-5; 8 bases match TRBD1. V shed 6 bases and J 3 bases; nucleotides not matched to a gene: 4. Germline CDR1 and CDR2: MNHNS and SASEGT. The CDR3 consists of 14 residues. Here the CDR3 reads CASSRTGYNQPQHF. The CDR3 region has the DNA TGTGCCAGCAGCCGGACAGGGTACAATCAGCCCCAGCATTTT.

The chain employs TRBV6-5 and TRBJ1-1; D ambiguous. The CDR3 length is 15 residues. Deletions cut 2 bases from V and 0 bases from J, with 10 bases between. Germline CDR1 and CDR2: MNHEY and SVGAGI. The CDR3 region has the DNA TGTGCCAGCAGTTACGTTGGAGGAATGAACACTGAAGCTTTCTTT. Encoded protein: CASSYVGGMNTEAFF.

The V gene is TRBV19, the J gene TRBJ2-1, with 7 positions matching TRBD2. CDR1 and CDR2 from the germline V gene are LNHDA and SQIVND (reference sequence). CDR3 length: 17 residues. The V gene end was trimmed by 0 bases and the J gene end by 2 bases; junction bases not matched to a gene: 7. CDR3 nucleotide sequence: TGTGCCAGTAGTATAGATGCAACTAGCGAAACCTACAATGAGCAGTTCTTC. Its protein product is CASSIDATSETYNEQFF.

V and J are TRBV29-1 and TRBJ2-2; D is possibly TRBD1 (6 bases). V shed 3 bases and J shed 1 base, with 9 bases lying between them. Germline-derived CDR1 and CDR2 are SQVTM and ANQGSEA. This CDR3 has 14 amino acids. CDR3 sequence (DNA): TGCAGCGTTGAGGACAGTGAGAACACCGGGGAGCTGTTTTTT. This translates into CSVEDSENTGELFF.

This clone was detected once. The V and J genes are TRBV29-1 and TRBJ2-1, with D possibly matching TRBD2 (6 bases). This CDR3 region has 13 residues. In germline, CDR1 is SQVTM, CDR2 ANQGSEA. V gave up 6 bases and J gave up 7 bases, with 16 bases separating them. The CDR3 DNA reads TGCAGCGTCACCGGGACTTCCCCTAATGAGCAGTTCTTC. Translating it yields CSVTGTSPNEQFF.

V gene TRBV6-5 combines with J gene TRBJ1-1, with D tentatively TRBD1 (6 bases). The germline V gene encodes CDR1 MNHEY and CDR2 SVGAGI. The CDR3 spans 11 residues. The V end was cut by 6 bases, the J end by 8 bases, with 10 bases between. CDR3 loop: CASSHGTEAFF. The CDR3 coding sequence is TGTGCCAGCAGCCACGGGACAGAAGCTTTCTTT.

This chain links TRBV11-2 with TRBJ1-2; 7 bases map to TRBD1. Germline V gives CDR1 SGHAT, CDR2 FQNNGV. V dropped 0 bases and J dropped 4; count of bases not matched to a gene: 8. CDR3 length: 16 amino acids. The chain's CDR3 is CASSLDLVRGAYGYTF. In DNA form, the CDR3 reads TGTGCCAGCAGCTTAGATCTCGTCAGGGGGGCCTATGGCTACACCTTC.

The chain recombines TRBV29-1 with TRBJ2-7; 10 bases line up with TRBD2. This CDR3 region has 14 residues. Germline assignment: CDR1 SQVTM and CDR2 ANQGSEA. V lost 4 bases and J lost 7; bases outside the gene matches: 10. CDR3 amino acids: CSVVAPSGSGEQYF. As DNA, the CDR3 is TGCAGCGTTGTGGCCCCTAGCGGGAGTGGGGAGCAGTACTTC.

The rearrangement joins TRBV19 to TRBJ2-1, with 8 nucleotides matching TRBD2. Germline V gene sequence: CDR1 LNHDA, CDR2 SQIVND (reference sequence). CDR3 size: 14 residues. The V gene end was trimmed by 8 bases and the J gene end by 0 bases; junction bases not matched to a gene: 3. The CDR3 loop reads CASGGTSSYNEQFF. DNA for the CDR3: TGTGCCAGTGGGGGGACTAGCTCCTACAATGAGCAGTTCTTC. The variable domain in full, with the rest retrieved from reference TRBV19 and TRBJ2-1, is DGGITQSPKYLFRKEGQNVTLSCEQNLNHDAMYWYRQDPGQGLRLIYYSQIVNDFQKGDIAEGYSVSREKKESFPLTVTSAQKNPTAFYLCASGGTSSYNEQFFGPGTRLTVL.

This clone was counted once. The chain employs TRBV2 and TRBJ2-2; D is ambiguous. The CDR3 spans 15 residues. The germline V gene encodes CDR1 SNHLY and CDR2 FYNNEI. Trimming stripped 4 bases from V and 0 bases from J, with 9 bases between. CDR3 amino acids: CASSGAHTNTGELFF. DNA for the CDR3: TGTGCCAGCAGTGGGGCCCATACGAACACCGGGGAGCTGTTTTTT.

V is TRBV19 and J is TRBJ2-1; 9 nucleotides agree with TRBD2. CDR1 LNHDA and CDR2 SQIVND come from the germline V gene (reference sequence). V was pared by 6 bases and J by 2 bases, with 8 bases of the junction left unmatched. The CDR3 covers 16 residues. Here the CDR3 reads CASSLLAGVAYNEQFF. The CDR3 bases are TGTGCCAGTAGCCTACTAGCGGGCGTTGCCTACAATGAGCAGTTCTTC.

The V gene is TRBV2, the J gene TRBJ2-5; D possibly corresponds to TRBD1 (6 bases). This CDR3 comprises 13 residues. The germline V gene encodes CDR1 SNHLY and CDR2 FYNNEI. Trimming shortened V by 8 bases and J by 5 bases, and 15 bases separated the two germline ends. This CDR3 reads CASHYRVGETQYF. Written as DNA, the CDR3 is TGTGCCAGCCACTACAGGGTCGGGGAGACCCAGTACTTC.

The DNA of the CDR3 is TGTGCCAGCAGCTCCTCCGGGGGGGTCACTGAAGCTTTCTTT. This encodes CASSSSGGVTEAFF. This chain uses TRBV7-3 with TRBJ1-1, with D perhaps matching TRBD1 (5 bases). The CDR3 runs 14 residues. Germline V lookup: CDR1 SGHTA, CDR2 FQGTGA. V dropped 4 bases and J dropped 4 bases, with 13 bases sitting between them.

The gene calls are TRBV5-4 and TRBJ2-3; D perhaps matches TRBD1 (5 bases). Trimming took off 0 bases at V and 6 bases at J, with 11 bases between the two ends. This CDR3 region has 14 residues. Germline CDR1 SGHNT, CDR2 YYREEE (reference sequence). CDR3 amino acids: CASSLDGARDTQYF. Written as DNA, the CDR3 is TGTGCCAGCAGCTTGGATGGGGCGAGGGATACGCAGTATTTT.

This rearrangement joins TRBV29-1 to TRBJ2-1, with TRBD1 as a possible D gene (7 bases). Trimming cost V 7 bases and J 6 bases, with 31 bases left between them. The CDR3 sequence is 18 residues long. The V gene's germline CDR1 is SQVTM and CDR2 ANQGSEA. CDR3 sequence reads: CSASDEQGRRGMSNEQFF. The CDR3 DNA is TGCAGCGCATCCGATGAACAGGGGAGGCGAGGGATGAGCAATGAGCAGTTCTTC.

This clone has just a few counts. The chain joins TRBV11-2 to TRBJ1-1, with D hard to call. Trimming cost V 0 bases and J 1 base, with 12 bases left between them. Germline CDR1 SGHAT, CDR2 FQNNGV. CDR3 length: 16 residues. The CDR3 sequence: CASSLDRLPGNTEAFF. The CDR3 nucleotides read TGTGCCAGCAGCTTAGACAGGCTACCTGGGAACACTGAAGCTTTCTTT.